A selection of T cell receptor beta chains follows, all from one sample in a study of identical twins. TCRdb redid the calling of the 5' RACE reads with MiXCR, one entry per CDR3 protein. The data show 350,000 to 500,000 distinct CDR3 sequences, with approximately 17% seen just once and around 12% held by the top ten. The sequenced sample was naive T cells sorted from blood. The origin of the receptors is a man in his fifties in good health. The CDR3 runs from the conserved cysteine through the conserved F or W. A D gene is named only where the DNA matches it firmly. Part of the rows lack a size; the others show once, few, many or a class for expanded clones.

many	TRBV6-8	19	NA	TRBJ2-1	TGTGCCAGCAGTTTGCTTGTTCCGTCAGTGGGGGGATTTTACAATGAGCAGTTCTTC	CASSLLVPSVGGFYNEQFF
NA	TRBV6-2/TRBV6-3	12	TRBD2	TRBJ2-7	TGTGCCAGCAGGACTAGCGGGTACGAGCAGTACTTC	CASRTSGYEQYF
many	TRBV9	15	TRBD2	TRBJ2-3	TGTGCCAGCAGCGCAGTAGCGGGGCTAGCAGATACGCAGTATTTT	CASSAVAGLADTQYF
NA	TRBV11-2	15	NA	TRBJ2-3	TGTGCCAGCAGGTGGGGGCCAGTAATCACAGATACGCAGTATTTT	CASRWGPVITDTQYF
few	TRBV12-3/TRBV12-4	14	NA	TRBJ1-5	TGTGCCAGCAGTTTACGACTGGGCAATCAGCCCCAGCATTTT	CASSLRLGNQPQHF
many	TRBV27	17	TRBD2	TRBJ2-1	TGTGCCAGCAGTCCCACTAGCGGGAGATACACAGGCTATGAGCAGTTCTTC	CASSPTSGRYTGYEQFF
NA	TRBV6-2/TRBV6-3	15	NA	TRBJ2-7	TGTGCCAGCAGTTCCCGGCGAGGGGGGTTATCCGAGCAGTACTTC	CASSSRRGGLSEQYF
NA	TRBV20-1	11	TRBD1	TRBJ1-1	TGCAGTGCCGCGGGACAGGTTGGAGCTTTCTTT	CSAAGQVGAFF
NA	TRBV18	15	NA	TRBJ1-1	TGTGCCAGCTCACCCCCTCTGGGGCAGGGGTCTGAAGCTTTCTTT	CASSPPLGQGSEAFF
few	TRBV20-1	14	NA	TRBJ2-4	TGCAGTGCTAGAGTGGGGGCGGCCAAAAACATTCAGTACTTC	CSARVGAAKNIQYF
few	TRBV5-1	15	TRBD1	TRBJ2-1	TGCGCCAGCAGCCTCGGACAGGGGGCATTCTATGAGCAGTTCTTC	CASSLGQGAFYEQFF
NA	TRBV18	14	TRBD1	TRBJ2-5	TGTGCCAGCTCACGGCAGGGACAGCAAGAGACCCAGTACTTC	CASSRQGQQETQYF
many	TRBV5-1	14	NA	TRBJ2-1	TGCGCCAGCACCATCACCACAGGTCACAATGAGCAGTTCTTC	CASTITTGHNEQFF
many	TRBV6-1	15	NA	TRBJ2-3	TGTGCCAGCAGCCCCCTAGCGAGTAGCACAGATACGCAGTATTTT	CASSPLASSTDTQYF
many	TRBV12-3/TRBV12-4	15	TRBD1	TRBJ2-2	TGTGCCAGCAGCCCAGGGGGCACGAACACCGGGGAGCTGTTTTTT	CASSPGGTNTGELFF
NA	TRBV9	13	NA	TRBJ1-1	TGTGCCAGCAGCGCGGGAGGGAACACTGAAGCTTTCTTT	CASSAGGNTEAFF
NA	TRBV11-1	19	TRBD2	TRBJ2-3	TGTGCCAGCAGCTTACGTGCCTCGCGGGGGGGGGTTAGCACAGATACGCAGTATTTT	CASSLRASRGGVSTDTQYF
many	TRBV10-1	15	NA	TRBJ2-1	TGCGCCAGCAGGGACAGTGGGGGGCCGATCGGTGAGCAGTTCTTC	CASRDSGGPIGEQFF
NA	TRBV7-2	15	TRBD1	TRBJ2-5	TGTGCCAGCAGCTTATTCGGGACAGGGAAAGAGACCCAGTACTTC	CASSLFGTGKETQYF
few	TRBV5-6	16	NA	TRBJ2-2	TGTGCCAGCAGCTTGGGTCCGGGGGGCAACACCGGGGAGCTGTTTTTT	CASSLGPGGNTGELFF
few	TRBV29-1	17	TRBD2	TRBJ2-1	TGCAGCGTTGAAGAGGCCCTAGCGGGAAGTTTAATAAATGAGCAGTTCTTC	CSVEEALAGSLINEQFF
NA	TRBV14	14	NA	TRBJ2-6	TGTGCCAGCAAAGACAGCTCTGGGGCCAACGTCCTGACTTTC	CASKDSSGANVLTF
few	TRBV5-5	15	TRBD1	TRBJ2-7	TGTGCCAGCAGCGCTATTCCGGGACAGGGGTACGAGCAGTACTTC	CASSAIPGQGYEQYF
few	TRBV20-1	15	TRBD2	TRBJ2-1	TGCAGTGCTAGTCTGGAGAGCGGGGAGGGGAGTGAGCAGTTCTTC	CSASLESGEGSEQFF
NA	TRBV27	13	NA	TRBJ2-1	TGTGCCAGCAGGGCGGACCCCTACAATGAGCAGTTCTTC	CASRADPYNEQFF
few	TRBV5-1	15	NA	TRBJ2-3	TGCGCCAGCAGCTCTTGGGTAGGAGTAGCTGATACGCAGTATTTT	CASSSWVGVADTQYF
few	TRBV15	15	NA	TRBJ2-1	TGTGCCACCAGCAGAGAGCGGGGAGGAGGCAATGAGCAGTTCTTC	CATSRERGGGNEQFF
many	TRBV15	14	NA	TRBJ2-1	TGTGCCACCAGCGGAGAATACGGGGACAATGAGCAGTTCTTC	CATSGEYGDNEQFF
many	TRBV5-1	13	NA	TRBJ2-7	TGCGCCAGCAGGGATAGCGGAGCCTACGAGCAGTACTTC	CASRDSGAYEQYF
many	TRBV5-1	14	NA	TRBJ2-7	TGCGCCAGCAGCTTTGAGTGGGTGGCCGACGAGCAGTACTTC	CASSFEWVADEQYF
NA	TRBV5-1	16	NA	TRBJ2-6	TGCGCCAGCAGCTTACCTAAAACCTCTGGGGCCAACGTCCTGACTTTC	CASSLPKTSGANVLTF
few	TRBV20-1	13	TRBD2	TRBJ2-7	TGCAGTGCTAGTGGGACTAGCGACTACGAGCAGTACTTC	CSASGTSDYEQYF
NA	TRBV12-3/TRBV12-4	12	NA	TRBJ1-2	TGTGCCAGCAGTAAATCGGACTATGGCTACACCTTC	CASSKSDYGYTF
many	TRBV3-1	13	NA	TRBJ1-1	TGTGCCAGCAGCCAAGCCTCAAGAACTGAAGCTTTCTTT	CASSQASRTEAFF
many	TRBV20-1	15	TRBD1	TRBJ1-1	TGCAGTGCTAGATCCCGGGACAGGGGGAACACTGAAGCTTTCTTT	CSARSRDRGNTEAFF
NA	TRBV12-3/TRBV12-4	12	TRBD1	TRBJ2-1	TGTGCCAGCAGTTTAAAGGACAGGGAGCAGTTCTTC	CASSLKDREQFF